These 30 T cell receptor beta chains share one sample of origin, sequenced in a study of cytomegalovirus exposure and HLA in healthy donors. PCR primers comprised 60 Vbeta and 13 Jbeta primers. TCRdb keeps only in-frame clones here, not all; method: immunoSEQ multiplex PCR. This table holds about 280,000 clones, 85% to 90% found once. The specimen sequenced was PBMCs. The source is a woman younger than 35 in good health and CMV-seronegative.

This sequence joins TRBV9 and TRBJ1-2; 10 nucleotides match TRBD1. This CDR3 has 15 amino acids. The V and J ends lost 4 bases and 1 base, in that order; junction bases with no gene match: 4. Germline loops: CDR1 SGDLS, CDR2 YYNGEE. In DNA, the CDR3 is TGTGCCAGCAGCCCGCGGACAGGGGGTAACTATGGCTACACCTTC. Translating gives CASSPRTGGNYGYTF.

With respect to this clone: At one end, the junction sequence differs from germline, possibly due to a read error. The chain uses TRBV7-9 and TRBJ2-7, with 9 bases identical to TRBD2. Germline lookup yields CDR1 SEHNR and CDR2 FQNEAQ (reference sequence). The CDR3 is 15 amino acids. CDR3 amino acids: CSSSLISGGLYEQYF. CDR3 DNA sequence: TGTTCCAGCAGCTTAATTAGCGGGGGCCTCTACGAGCAGTACTTC. The full variable domain, in which reference TRBV7-9 and TRBJ2-7 provide the parts outside the CDR3, is DTGVSQNPRHKITKRGQNVTFRCDPISEHNRLYWYRQTLGQGPEFLTYFQNEAQLEKSRLLSDRFSAERPKGSFSTLEIQRTEQGDSAMYLCSSSLISGGLYEQYFGPGTRLTVT.

The chain links TRBV5-6 to TRBJ1-2; perhaps TRBD1 as D (6 bases). Germline loops: CDR1 SGHDT, CDR2 YYEEEE. This CDR3 region has 15 residues. Trimming shortened V by 2 bases and J by 0 bases, and 11 bases separated the two germline ends. The CDR3, as DNA: TGTGCCAGCAGCTTACAGGGAAGAACTAACTATGGCTACACCTTC. Translating it yields CASSLQGRTNYGYTF.

The CDR3 region is CASSLAGGLTEAFF. The CDR3 bases are TGCGCCAGCAGCTTGGCCGGGGGACTCACTGAAGCTTTCTTT. The rearrangement uses TRBV5-1 and TRBJ1-1, with D possibly TRBD1 on 5 matching bases. V lost 0 bases, J lost 4 bases, and 10 bases lay in between. CDR1 is SGHRS and CDR2 is YFSETQ in the germline V gene. The CDR3 runs 14 residues.

The J gene is TRBJ2-7, the V gene TRBV2; 8 nucleotides align to TRBD1. After removal of 4 bases from V and 0 bases from J, the junction contained 11 bases not matched to a gene. CDR3 length: 17 amino acids. Germline CDR1 and CDR2: SNHLY and FYNNEI. The CDR3 sequence is CASSGRGPTLSSYEQYF. Written as DNA, the CDR3 is TGTGCCAGCAGTGGCAGGGGGCCCACCTTAAGCTCCTACGAGCAGTACTTC.

The rearrangement uses TRBV21-1 and TRBJ2-7; the table assigns TRBD1, which was not confirmed against the DNA. TRBV21-1 is tagged as a pseudogene. The CDR3 runs 17 residues. In DNA form, the CDR3 reads TGTGCCAGCAGCAAAGGGAGGGGGGGACAGGGGGCTTGGGAGCAGTACTTC. Protein sequence: CASSKGRGGQGAWEQYF.

CDR3 amino acids: CATSRDMQGAGEQYF. The CDR3 nucleotides read TGTGCCACCAGCAGAGATATGCAGGGGGCGGGGGAGCAGTACTTC. The chain employs TRBV15 and TRBJ2-7, with TRBD1 identical over 8 bases. The CDR3 totals 15 residues. V trimming: 0 bases; J trimming: 7 bases; junction bases outside the gene matches: 8. The germline V gene has CDR1 LNHNV and CDR2 YYDKDF (reference sequence).

The CDR3 region has the DNA TGTGCCAGCAGCTTAGGAGGACAGTTCAAACTGTTTTTT. Amino acid sequence: CASSLGGQFKLFF. The chain couples TRBV7-9 to TRBJ1-4; tentative D call: TRBD1 (6 bases). The germline V and J ends were trimmed by 1 base and 11 bases, with 11 bases remaining between them. Per the germline V gene, CDR1 is SEHNR and CDR2 is FQNEAQ (reference sequence). The CDR3 covers 13 residues. The full variable domain, in which reference TRBV7-9 and TRBJ1-4 provide the parts outside the CDR3, is DTGVSQNPRHKITKRGQNVTFRCDPISEHNRLYWYRQTLGQGPEFLTYFQNEAQLEKSRLLSDRFSAERPKGSFSTLEIQRTEQGDSAMYLCASSLGGQFKLFFGSGTQLSVL.

In DNA, the CDR3 is TGTGCCAGCAGTTACTTGTCCGGGACTTCTGACCCCCCACAGTTCTTC. This gives the protein CASSYLSGTSDPPQFF. V gene TRBV6-5 combines with J gene TRBJ2-1; a weak D match, TRBD2 (6 bases). V shed 1 base and J shed 13 bases, with 23 bases lying between them. The CDR3 is 16 amino acids. Germline V gene sequence: CDR1 MNHEY, CDR2 SVGAGI.

The J gene is TRBJ2-3, the V gene TRBV10-3, with a tentative D call TRBD2 (7 bases). V was pared by 4 bases and J by 6 bases, with 17 bases between. Germline CDR1 reads ENHRY; CDR2 reads SYGVKD. The CDR3 spans 15 residues. The CDR3 nucleotides are TGTGCCATCAGTGCGGAGAGGGGGGGGACTGATACGCAGTATTTT. As protein: CAISAERGGTDTQYF.

The chain couples TRBV4-1 to TRBJ1-1; weak D call: TRBD1 (5 bases). V lost 1 base to trimming and J lost 0 bases, with 9 bases between them. Germline CDR1 reads MGHRA; CDR2 reads YSYEKL. CDR3 length equals 15 residues. The CDR3 nucleotides are TGCGCCAGCAGCCAAGCATGGACAATGAACACTGAAGCTTTCTTT. This sequence encodes CASSQAWTMNTEAFF.

The V and J genes are TRBV5-4 and TRBJ1-6, with TRBD1 identical over 9 bases. After removal of 4 bases from V and 0 bases from J, the junction contained 14 bases not matched to a gene. Looked up from germline, CDR1 is SGHNT and CDR2 is YYREEE (reference sequence). The CDR3 has 20 amino acids. As DNA, the CDR3 is TGTGCCAGCAGCGTCAGTTATGGGACAGGGACGAGCTCCTATAATTCACCCCTCCACTTT. Protein: CASSVSYGTGTSSYNSPLHF.

This clone occurred a few times. The J gene is TRBJ1-6, the V gene TRBV25-1; D is unresolved. Trimming cost V 3 bases and J 16 bases, with 16 bases left between them. The CDR3 sequence is 13 residues long. Germline-derived CDR1 and CDR2 are MGHDK and SYGVNS. The CDR3 spells CASSDRIGLYLHF. The CDR3 DNA sequence: TGTGCCAGCAGTGACCGAATTGGGCTGTATCTCCACTTT.

This sequence joins TRBV9 and TRBJ2-7; 7 nucleotides line up with TRBD1. This CDR3 has 14 amino acids. V was pared by 4 bases and J by 3 bases, with 7 bases of the junction left unmatched. Germline CDR1 reads SGDLS; CDR2 reads YYNGEE. Here the CDR3 DNA reads TGTGCCAGCAGCCCACGACAGGGAAGCTACGAGCAGTACTTC. Protein product: CASSPRQGSYEQYF.

The rearrangement joins TRBV29-1 to TRBJ2-7; 7 bases map to TRBD2. V lost 6 bases to trimming and J lost 2 bases; unmatched junction nucleotides: 10. Germline assignment: CDR1 SQVTM and CDR2 ANQGSEA. The CDR3 consists of 14 residues. CDR3 coding DNA: TGCAGCGTGGGGGGGAGGCTTGGGACCTACGAGCAGTACTTC. Its translation is CSVGGRLGTYEQYF.

The rearrangement links TRBV6-5 to TRBJ1-4; TRBD1 matches 9 bases. The CDR3 extends over 13 amino acids. The V gene end was trimmed by 8 bases and the J gene end by 7 bases; junction bases not matched to a gene: 5. The germline CDR1 and CDR2 sequences are MNHEY and SVGAGI. CDR3 sequence reads: CASGWTGVEKLFF. CDR3 nucleotides: TGTGCCAGCGGATGGACAGGGGTTGAAAAACTGTTTTTT.

The rearrangement links TRBV10-3 to TRBJ2-3, with D possibly TRBD2 on 6 matching bases. Trimming removed 2 bases at V and 2 bases at J, with 8 bases between. The CDR3 runs 14 residues. Per the germline V gene, CDR1 is ENHRY and CDR2 is SYGVKD. The CDR3 reads CAISEGGTTDTQYF. CDR3 in DNA: TGTGCCATCAGTGAGGGGGGGACCACAGATACGCAGTATTTT.

This clone was seen a single time. The rearrangement links TRBV6-1 to TRBJ2-7, with TRBD1 matching over 7 bases. The J segment lost 1 base and the V segment lost 4 bases, leaving 7 bases of the junction unmatched. Germline V gene data show CDR1 as MNHNS and CDR2 as SASEGT. CDR3 length: 15 amino acids. The CDR3 is CASSVQGRSSYEQYF. As DNA, the CDR3 is TGTGCCAGCAGTGTACAGGGGCGGTCGTCCTACGAGCAGTACTTC.

This clone was detected once. The J gene is TRBJ2-5, the V gene TRBV5-5; no reliable D call. The CDR3 covers 14 residues. V shed 4 bases and J shed 1 base, with 11 bases lying between them. The germline gives CDR1 SGHKS, CDR2 YYEKEE (reference sequence). The CDR3 region is CASSLPQFQETQYF. As DNA, the CDR3 is TGTGCCAGCAGCCTCCCCCAGTTCCAAGAGACCCAGTACTTC.

V is TRBV12-5 and J is TRBJ1-1; D is perhaps TRBD1 (6 bases). The CDR3 runs to 17 residues. CDR1 and CDR2 (germline): LGHNT, FRNRAP. Trimming took off 0 bases at V and 0 bases at J, with 14 bases between the two ends. The CDR3 reads CASGLVIRGFMNTEAFF. In DNA form, the CDR3 reads TGTGCTAGTGGTTTGGTAATCAGGGGATTCATGAACACTGAAGCTTTCTTT.

This CDR3 reads CASSQNLGGRETQYF. The CDR3 DNA reads as TGTGCCAGCAGCCAGAACCTTGGGGGCAGGGAGACCCAGTACTTC. This chain joins TRBV11-2 and TRBJ2-5; perhaps TRBD1 as D (6 bases). The CDR3 contains 15 residues. Per germline, CDR1 SGHAT and CDR2 FQNNGV. The V gene lost 5 bases and the J gene lost 5 bases, with 18 bases spanning the gap.

The chain links TRBV19 to TRBJ2-2; 9 nucleotides agree with TRBD2. CDR1 and CDR2 (germline): LNHDA, SQIVND (reference sequence). V was pared by 1 base and J by 1 base, with 1 base of the junction left unmatched. This CDR3 has 16 residues. CDR3 bases: TGTGCCAGTAGTATAGGTAGCGGGGGGAACACCGGGGAGCTGTTTTTT. Encoded protein: CASSIGSGGNTGELFF.

This chain links TRBV11-3 with TRBJ1-6; a possible D gene is TRBD1 (6 bases). The CDR3 runs to 18 residues. CDR1 is SGHNT and CDR2 is YENEEA in the germline V gene. V lost 4 bases and J lost 0, with 16 bases in between. The CDR3, as DNA: TGTGCCAGCAGCTCCCGGACAGCGATAAGCTCCTATAATTCACCCCTCCACTTT. This translates into CASSSRTAISSYNSPLHF.

The chain carries TRBV10-3 and TRBJ2-1, with D possibly being TRBD2 (5 bases). The germline CDR1 and CDR2 sequences are ENHRY and SYGVKD. The CDR3 totals 12 residues. V was cut by 8 bases and J by 10 bases, with 15 bases left in between. CDR3 sequence reads: CAIGFWGDEQFF. CDR3 coding DNA: TGTGCCATCGGATTTTGGGGAGACGAGCAGTTCTTC.

This chain joins TRBV27 and TRBJ2-1; 8 nucleotides line up with TRBD1. V was pared by 5 bases and J by 5 bases, with 8 bases of the junction left unmatched. Germline-derived CDR1 and CDR2 are MNHEY and SMNVEV (reference sequence). This CDR3 is built from 15 residues. This chain's CDR3 is CASSPWTGIDNEQFF. The CDR3, as DNA: TGTGCCAGCAGTCCTTGGACAGGGATCGACAATGAGCAGTTCTTC.

The rearrangement uses TRBV9 and TRBJ2-3; D might be TRBD2 (7 bases). The germline CDR1 and CDR2 sequences are SGDLS and YYNGEE. The V end lost 0 bases, the J end lost 5 bases, and 13 bases lay between the germline ends. This CDR3 is built from 15 residues. CDR3 residues: CASSVGGGPRDTQYF. As DNA, the CDR3 is TGTGCCAGCAGCGTAGGGGGGGGCCCCAGAGATACGCAGTATTTT.

The rearrangement uses TRBV6-1 and TRBJ1-2, with TRBD1 identical over 10 bases. V trimming: 3 bases; J trimming: 3 bases; junction bases outside the gene matches: 10. Germline CDR1 is MNHNS and CDR2 is SASEGT. This CDR3 comprises 17 residues. CDR3 protein: CASSEGLSDRGDYGYTF. The CDR3 DNA reads TGTGCCAGCAGTGAGGGCTTATCGGACAGGGGGGACTATGGCTACACCTTC.

The chain has TRBV7-9 and TRBJ2-1; possibly TRBD2 for D (7 bases). CDR1 and CDR2 (germline): SEHNR, FQNEAQ (reference sequence). The V gene lost 6 bases and the J gene lost 1 base, with 22 bases spanning the gap. The CDR3 loop spans 18 amino acids. This CDR3 reads CASRPWGGADGSYNEQFF. CDR3 nucleotide sequence: TGTGCCAGCAGACCATGGGGGGGGGCTGATGGGTCCTACAATGAGCAGTTCTTC.

In DNA, the CDR3 is TGTGCCAGCGAAATTCAGGGGGCGGGTACCGGGGAGCTGTTTTTT. It translates to CASEIQGAGTGELFF. This chain uses TRBV2 with TRBJ2-2; 8 bases align to TRBD1. The germline V gene has CDR1 SNHLY and CDR2 FYNNEI. Trimming took 8 bases from V and 5 from J; bases not matched to a gene: 10. The CDR3 runs 15 residues. The full variable domain, completed using reference TRBV2 and TRBJ2-2, is EPEVTQTPSHQVTQMGQEVILRCVPISNHLYFYWYRQILGQKVEFLVSFYNNEISEKSEIFDDQFSVERPDGSNFTLKIRSTKLEDSAMYFCASEIQGAGTGELFFGEGSRLTVL.

This clone was seen once. The chain couples TRBV10-1 to TRBJ2-5, with D possibly matching TRBD1 (6 bases). V was trimmed by 8 bases and J by 5 bases, leaving 30 bases between them. CDR1 is WNHNN and CDR2 is SYGVQD in the germline V gene (reference sequence). This CDR3 region has 18 residues. CDR3 protein: CASPEGVLHRVRQETQYF. CDR3 bases: TGCGCCAGCCCCGAAGGGGTTTTGCACAGGGTTAGGCAGGAGACCCAGTACTTC.